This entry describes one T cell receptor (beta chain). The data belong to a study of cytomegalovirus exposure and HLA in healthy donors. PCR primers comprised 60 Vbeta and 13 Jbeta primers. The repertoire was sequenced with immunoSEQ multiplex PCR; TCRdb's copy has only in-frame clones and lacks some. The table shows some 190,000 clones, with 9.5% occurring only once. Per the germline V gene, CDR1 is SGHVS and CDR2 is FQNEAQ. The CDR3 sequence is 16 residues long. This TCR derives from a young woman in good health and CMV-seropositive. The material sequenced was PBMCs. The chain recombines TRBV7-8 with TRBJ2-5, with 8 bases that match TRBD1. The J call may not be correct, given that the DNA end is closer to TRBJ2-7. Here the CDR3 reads CASSQTAGTGSYEQYF. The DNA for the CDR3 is TGTGCCAGCAGCCAAACTGCCGGGACAGGCTCCTACGAGCAGTACTTC.